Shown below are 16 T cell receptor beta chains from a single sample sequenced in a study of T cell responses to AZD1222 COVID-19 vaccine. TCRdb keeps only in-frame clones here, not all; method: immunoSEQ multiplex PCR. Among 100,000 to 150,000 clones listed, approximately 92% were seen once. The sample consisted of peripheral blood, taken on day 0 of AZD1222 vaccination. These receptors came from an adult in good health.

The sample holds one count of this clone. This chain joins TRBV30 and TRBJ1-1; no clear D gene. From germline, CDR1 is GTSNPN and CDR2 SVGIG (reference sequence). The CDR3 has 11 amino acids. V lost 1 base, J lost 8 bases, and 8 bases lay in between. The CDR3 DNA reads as TGTGCCTGGAGTGAAGAGGCCGAAGCTTTCTTT. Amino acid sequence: CAWSEEAEAFF.

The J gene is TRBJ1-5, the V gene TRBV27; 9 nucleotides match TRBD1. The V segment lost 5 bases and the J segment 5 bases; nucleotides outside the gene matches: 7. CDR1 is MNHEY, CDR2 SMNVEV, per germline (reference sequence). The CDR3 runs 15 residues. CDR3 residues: CASSIYRDRDQPQHF. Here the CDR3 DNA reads TGTGCCAGCAGTATATACCGGGACAGGGATCAGCCCCAGCATTTT.

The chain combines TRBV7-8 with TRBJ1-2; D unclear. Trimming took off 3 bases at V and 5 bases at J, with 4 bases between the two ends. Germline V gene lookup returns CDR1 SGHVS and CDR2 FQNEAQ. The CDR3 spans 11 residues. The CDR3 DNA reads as TGTGCCAGCAGCTTCGGGTATGGCTACACCTTC. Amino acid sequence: CASSFGYGYTF.

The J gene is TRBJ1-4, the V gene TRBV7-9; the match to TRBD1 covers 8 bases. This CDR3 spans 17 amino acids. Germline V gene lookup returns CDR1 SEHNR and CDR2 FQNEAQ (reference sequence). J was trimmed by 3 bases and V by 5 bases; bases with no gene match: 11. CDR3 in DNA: TGTGCCAGCAGCCCGTTGCAGGGGGCGCGGGCTAATGAAAAACTGTTTTTT. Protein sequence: CASSPLQGARANEKLFF.

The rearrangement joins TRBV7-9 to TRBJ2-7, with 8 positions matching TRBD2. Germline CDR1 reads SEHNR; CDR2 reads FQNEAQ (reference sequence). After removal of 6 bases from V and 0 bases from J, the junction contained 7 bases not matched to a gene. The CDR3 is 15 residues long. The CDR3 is CASSSGLARSYEQYF. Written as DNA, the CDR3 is TGTGCCAGCAGTTCCGGACTAGCCCGCTCCTACGAGCAGTACTTC. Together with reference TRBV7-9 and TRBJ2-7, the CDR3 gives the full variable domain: DTGVSQNPRHKITKRGQNVTFRCDPISEHNRLYWYRQTLGQGPEFLTYFQNEAQLEKSRLLSDRFSAERPKGSFSTLEIQRTEQGDSAMYLCASSSGLARSYEQYFGPGTRLTVT.

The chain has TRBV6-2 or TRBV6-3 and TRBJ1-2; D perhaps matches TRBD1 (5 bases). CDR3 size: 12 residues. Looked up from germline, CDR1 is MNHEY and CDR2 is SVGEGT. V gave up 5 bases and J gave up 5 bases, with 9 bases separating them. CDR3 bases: TGTGCCAGCAGTATTGACAGTTATGGCTACACCTTC. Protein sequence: CASSIDSYGYTF.

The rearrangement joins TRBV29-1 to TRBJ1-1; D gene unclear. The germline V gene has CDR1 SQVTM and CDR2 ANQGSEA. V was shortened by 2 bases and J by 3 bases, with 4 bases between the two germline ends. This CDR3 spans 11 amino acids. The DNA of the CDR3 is TGCAGCGTTGAATACCACACTGAAGCTTTCTTT. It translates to CSVEYHTEAFF.

The CDR3 loop reads CASSQSSQGALLSGEKLFF. The CDR3 DNA follows: TGCGCCAGCAGTCAATCTTCTCAGGGGGCGTTGCTGTCCGGGGAAAAACTGTTTTTT. The gene calls are TRBV23-1 and TRBJ1-4; 8 bases are a match to TRBD1. TRBV23-1 is classed as an ORF, of uncertain function. The CDR3 sequence is 19 residues long. V was clipped by 0 bases and J by 8 bases; unmatched bases: 17.

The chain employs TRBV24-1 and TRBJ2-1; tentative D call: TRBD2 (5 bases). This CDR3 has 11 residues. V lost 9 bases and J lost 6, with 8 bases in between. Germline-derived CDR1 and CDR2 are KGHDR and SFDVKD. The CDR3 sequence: CATGRGNEQFF. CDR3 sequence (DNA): TGTGCCACCGGACGGGGCAATGAGCAGTTCTTC.

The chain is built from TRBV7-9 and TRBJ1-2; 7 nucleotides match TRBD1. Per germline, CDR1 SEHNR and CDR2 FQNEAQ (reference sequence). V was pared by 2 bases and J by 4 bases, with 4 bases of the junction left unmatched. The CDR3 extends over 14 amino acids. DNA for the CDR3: TGTGCCAGCAGCTTACCAGGGGGGGTCTATGGCTACACCTTC. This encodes CASSLPGGVYGYTF.

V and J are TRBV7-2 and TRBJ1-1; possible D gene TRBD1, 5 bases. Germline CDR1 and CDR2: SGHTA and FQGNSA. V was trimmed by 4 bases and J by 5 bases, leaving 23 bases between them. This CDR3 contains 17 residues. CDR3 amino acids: CASSSPLQGRVRTEAFF. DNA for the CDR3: TGTGCCAGCAGCTCCCCTCTTCAGGGAAGGGTAAGGACTGAAGCTTTCTTT.

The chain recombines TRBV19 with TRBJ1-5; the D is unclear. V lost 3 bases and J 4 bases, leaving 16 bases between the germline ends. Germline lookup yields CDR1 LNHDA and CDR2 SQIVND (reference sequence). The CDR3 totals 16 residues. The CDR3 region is CASSIGRQNRNQPQHF. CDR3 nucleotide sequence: TGTGCCAGTAGTATTGGGCGGCAAAACCGTAATCAGCCCCAGCATTTT.

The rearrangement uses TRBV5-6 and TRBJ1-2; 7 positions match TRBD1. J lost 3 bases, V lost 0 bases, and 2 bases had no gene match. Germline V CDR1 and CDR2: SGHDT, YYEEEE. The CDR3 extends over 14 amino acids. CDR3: CASSLGDSYYGYTF. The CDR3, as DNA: TGTGCCAGCAGCTTGGGGGACAGCTACTATGGCTACACCTTC. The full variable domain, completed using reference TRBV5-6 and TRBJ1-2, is DAGVTQSPTHLIKTRGQQVTLRCSPKSGHDTVSWYQQALGQGPQFIFQYYEEEERQRGNFPDRFSGHQFPNYSSELNVNALLLGDSALYLCASSLGDSYYGYTFGSGTRLTVV.

The CDR3 loop is CASTPDRDYEQYF. CDR3 coding DNA: TGTGCCAGCACCCCCGACAGAGACTACGAGCAGTACTTC. J is TRBJ2-7 and V is TRBV7-2; possible D gene TRBD1, 5 bases. V shed 7 bases and J shed 3 bases, with 13 bases lying between them. Germline V CDR1 and CDR2: SGHTA, FQGNSA. CDR3 length equals 13 residues.

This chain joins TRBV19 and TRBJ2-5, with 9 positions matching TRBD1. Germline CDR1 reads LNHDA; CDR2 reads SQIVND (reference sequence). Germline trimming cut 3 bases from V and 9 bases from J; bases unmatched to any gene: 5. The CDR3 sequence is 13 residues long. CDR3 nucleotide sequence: TGTGCCAGTAGTATTACTTGGGACAGGGCCCAGTACTTC. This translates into CASSITWDRAQYF. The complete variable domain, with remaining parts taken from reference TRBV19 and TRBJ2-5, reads DGGITQSPKYLFRKEGQNVTLSCEQNLNHDAMYWYRQDPGQGLRLIYYSQIVNDFQKGDIAEGYSVSREKKESFPLTVTSAQKNPTAFYLCASSITWDRAQYFGPGTRLLVL.

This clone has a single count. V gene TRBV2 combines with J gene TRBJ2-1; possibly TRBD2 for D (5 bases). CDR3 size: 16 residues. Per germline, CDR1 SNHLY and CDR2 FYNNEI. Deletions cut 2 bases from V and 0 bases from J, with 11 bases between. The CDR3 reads CASSETFGGSYNEQFF. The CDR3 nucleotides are TGTGCCAGCAGTGAAACCTTTGGAGGCTCCTACAATGAGCAGTTCTTC.